This T cell receptor (beta chain) is from a study of T cell repertoires in cytomegalovirus infection. Whole-study results and caveats: CMV-specific TCR beta clonotypes restricted by HLA-C dominated the ex vivo response.

This clonotype was counted at least ten times. Its target is unknown. TCRdb reanalysed the reads using MiXCR and keeps one entry per CDR3 protein. The profile shows nearly 70,000 distinct CDR3 sequences, 22% of them singletons. J lost 0 bases, V lost 1 base, and 11 bases had no gene match. From germline, CDR1 is SEHNR and CDR2 FQNEAQ (reference sequence). This CDR3 region has 19 residues. Source material: PBMCs, sequenced either directly or after in vitro stimulation (not recorded which). This chain connects TRBV7-9 to TRBJ2-7; 11 bases line up with TRBD2. The source is a human donor in good health (CMV status not recorded). Some clones in this sample may be carry-over from other donors' samples. The CDR3 coding sequence is TGTGCCAGCAGCTTAGGAAGAGGACTAGCGGGTCCGAGCTCCTACGAGCAGTACGTC. Translation: CASSLGRGLAGPSSYEQYV.